What follows are 8 T cell receptor beta chains derived from one specimen sequenced in a study of T-cell reconstitution after alpha-beta-depleted transplantation in children. Preparation of the TCRbeta library was carried out with unique molecular identifiers. MiXCR, applied by TCRdb to the PCR reads, yields one record per CDR3 protein. The sample has about 98,000 distinct CDR3 sequences, 23% seen once; the top ten hold around a fifth. The source was PBMCs, collected before TCRalphabeta/CD19-depleted stem cell transplant. All receptors come from a boy younger than 10 with acute lymphoblastic leukemia, due to receive a stem cell transplant.

The rearrangement uses TRBV28 and TRBJ1-4, with TRBD1 identical over 7 bases. Trimming removed 6 bases from V and 7 bases from J; junction bases left unmatched: 11. From germline, CDR1 is MDHEN and CDR2 SYDVKM. The CDR3 is made up of 15 amino acids. The CDR3 loop is CASSDTGTVGEKLFF. CDR3 nucleotides: TGTGCCAGCAGCGATACCGGGACAGTGGGTGAAAAACTGTTTTTT.

The chain combines TRBV20-1 with TRBJ1-1; D is possibly TRBD1 (6 bases). The CDR3 length is 16 residues. Germline assignment: CDR1 DFQATT and CDR2 SNEGSKA (reference sequence). The germline V and J ends were trimmed by 6 bases and 0 bases, with 20 bases remaining between them. CDR3 nucleotide sequence: TGCAGTGCCAAGAGGGGGAGACAGCCCATGAACACTGAAGCTTTCTTT. Translation: CSAKRGRQPMNTEAFF.

This clonotype was seen many times. This rearrangement joins TRBV6-1 to TRBJ2-3, with D hard to call. The CDR3 has 15 residues. The germline V gene has CDR1 MNHNS and CDR2 SASEGT. Trimming stripped 6 bases from V and 0 bases from J, with 13 bases between. The CDR3, as DNA: TGTGCCAGCAGGCTAGAGGCGCATAGCACAGATACGCAGTATTTT. It is translated as CASRLEAHSTDTQYF.

The sample holds one count of this clonotype. The chain couples TRBV11-2 to TRBJ2-5, with D tentatively TRBD1 or TRBD2 (7 bases each). V dropped 4 bases and J dropped 1 base, with 13 bases sitting between them. Per the germline V gene, CDR1 is SGHAT and CDR2 is FQNNGV. The CDR3 is 15 residues long. CDR3 region: CASSSGGAVQETQYF. As DNA, the CDR3 is TGTGCCAGCAGCTCAGGGGGGGCAGTCCAAGAGACCCAGTACTTC. The variable domain in full, with the rest retrieved from reference TRBV11-2 and TRBJ2-5, is EAGVAQSPRYKIIEKRQSVAFWCNPISGHATLYWYQQILGQGPKLLIQFQNNGVVDDSQLPKDRFSAERLKGVDSTLKIQPAKLEDSAVYLCASSSGGAVQETQYFGPGTRLLVL.

Concerning this clonotype: This may be a read error: a much more frequent sequence differs by one nucleotide. The V and J genes are TRBV5-6 and TRBJ1-2, with D possibly being TRBD1 (5 bases). Germline V gives CDR1 SGHDT, CDR2 YYEEEE. The CDR3 totals 14 residues. In DNA form, the CDR3 reads TGTGCCAGCAGCCGGCGACAGCCTAACTATGGCGACACCTTC. Translated: CASSRRQPNYGDTF.

About this clonotype itself: A read error may be the cause here, since a much bigger clone is one base away. The J gene is TRBJ2-1, the V gene TRBV4-1; D is ambiguous. V lost 2 bases and J lost 3, with 17 bases in between. This CDR3 is 17 amino acids long. Germline CDR1 reads MGHRA; CDR2 reads YSYEKL. For the CDR3, the DNA is TGCGCCAGCAGCCAACCCATTAGAACTCGCTGCTACAATGAGCAGTTCTTC. Encoded protein: CASSQPIRTRCYNEQFF.

The chain couples TRBV3-1 to TRBJ1-5, with D tentatively TRBD1 (5 bases). The CDR3 is 15 residues long. Germline CDR1 LGHDT, CDR2 YNNKEL (reference sequence). Between the trimmed V and J ends, which lost 1 base and 4 bases, there was a span of 11 bases. The CDR3, as DNA: TGTGCCAGCAGCCAAGCCGGACAAGGGAATCAGCCCCAGCATTTT. It encodes CASSQAGQGNQPQHF.

The chain employs TRBV10-2 and TRBJ2-2; 7 positions match TRBD1. There are 14 residues in the CDR3. Germline V lookup: CDR1 WSHSY, CDR2 SAAADI. Trimming at V came to 11 bases and at J to 7 bases, leaving 13 bases not matched to a gene. DNA for the CDR3: TGCGCCGGTTTGGACAGGAGGAAAGGCGGGGAGCTGTTTTTT. It is translated as CAGLDRRKGGELFF.